The sequence of this TCR beta chain was determined in a study of T cell responses to AZD1222 COVID-19 vaccine. Deletions cut 1 base from V and 12 bases from J, with 15 bases between. Germline CDR1 is LGHDT and CDR2 is YNNKEL (reference sequence). The CDR3 runs to 14 residues. This table comes from immunoSEQ multiplex PCR, and its TCRdb copy is limited to in-frame clones, with some not included. The sample lists about 150,000 clones; around four fifths were seen once. Sequencing was performed on peripheral blood, taken on day 0 of AZD1222 vaccination. This sequence joins TRBV3-1 (or the pseudogene TRBV3-2) and TRBJ1-4; tentative D call: TRBD1 (5 bases). The source of this sequence is an adult in good health. In DNA, the CDR3 is TGTGCCAGCAGCCAAGGGCAGGGTGAGAGGGAACTGTTTTTT. Translating it yields CASSQGQGERELFF.